The clone carrying this TCR beta chain was counted only a few times. Its antigen is unknown. CDR3 length equals 18 residues. CDR1 is MDHEN and CDR2 is SYDVKM in the germline V gene. The ends lost 6 bases at V and 4 bases at J; junction bases unmatched: 13. The data originate from a study of glioma-infiltrating T cells after dendritic cell vaccination. This sample's time point: after dendritic cell vaccination, including at tumor progression/relapse. General study points: Longer survival after dendritic cell vaccination followed higher pretreatment TIL content.

TCRB CDR3 was amplified from 2 ug genomic DNA or less. Clones were sequenced by immunoSEQ multiplex PCR, and TCRdb holds only the in-frame ones, with some missing. The table has approximately 91,000 clones, 75% to 85% seen once; the top ten hold approximately 2%. Source: blood, taken after dendritic cell vaccination. V gene TRBV28 combines with J gene TRBJ2-6; the match to TRBD1 covers 9 bases. The clonotype comes from a human donor with glioblastoma. CDR3 in amino acids: CASRSPGQGVIGANVLTF. The DNA of the CDR3 is TGTGCCAGCAGGAGTCCGGGACAGGGAGTCATAGGGGCCAACGTCCTGACTTTC. Full variable domain (missing parts from reference TRBV28 and TRBJ2-6): DVKVTQSSRYLVKRTGEKVFLECVQDMDHENMFWYRQDPGLGLRLIYFSYDVKMKEKGDIPEGYSVSREKKERFSLILESASTNQTSMYLCASRSPGQGVIGANVLTFGAGSRLTVL.